Sequencing of this T cell receptor (beta chain) was carried out in a study of cytomegalovirus exposure and HLA in healthy donors. Study-level points and caveats: In an earlier analysis, most TCR beta V segments were productive about 90% or about 30% of the time. Donors were assumed by presence/absence analyses to have roughly uniform sequencing depth. A few CMV-associated chains proved CMV antigen-specific in vitro.

Worth noting for this clone: Its antigen is undetermined.

V was shortened by 7 bases and J by 2 bases, with 15 bases between the two germline ends. Per germline, CDR1 KGHSH and CDR2 LQKENI. The CDR3 sequence is 14 residues long. PCR involved 60 Vbeta and 13 Jbeta primers. Sequencing used immunoSEQ multiplex PCR; TCRdb keeps in-frame clones, though not all of them. This table has 120,000 or so clones, around three quarters appearing once. This TCR was sampled from a middle-aged woman in good health and CMV-seropositive. The chain combines TRBV18 with TRBJ2-7; D possibly corresponds to TRBD1 (6 bases). Sample: PBMCs. In DNA form, the CDR3 reads TGTGCCAGCTTCACCAATACAGGGACCTACGAGCAGTACTTC. This encodes CASFTNTGTYEQYF.